This T cell receptor beta chain came from a study of cytomegalovirus exposure and HLA in healthy donors. Findings and limits, study-wide: The CMV antigen specificity of a few CMV-associated chains was confirmed through in vitro analysis.

To note about this clone: What it binds is unknown. The sample has other DNA sequences that encode this CDR3 too.

Trimming at V came to 7 bases and at J to 7 bases, leaving 8 bases not matched to a gene. CDR1 SQVTM and CDR2 ANQGSEA come from the germline V gene. CDR3 length: 12 residues. The PCR ran on 60 Vbeta and 13 Jbeta primers. Data came from immunoSEQ multiplex PCR; TCRdb stores just in-frame clones and leaves some out. The sample features 100,000 to 150,000 clones, with approximately 1% in its top ten. The sequence was obtained from a man between 18 and 29 years old in good health and CMV-seronegative. The chain carries TRBV29-1 and TRBJ2-7; the match to TRBD2 covers 9 bases. The material sequenced was PBMCs. This CDR3 reads CSASGGPGEQYF. CDR3 bases: TGCAGCGCCAGCGGGGGGCCGGGGGAGCAGTACTTC.